A single sample is the source of the 15 T cell receptor beta chains below, sequenced in a study of glioma-infiltrating T cells. Amplification of TCR alpha and beta CDR3 regions from RNA used iRepertoire nested multiplex PCR. TCRdb redid the calling of the multiplex PCR reads with MiXCR, one entry per CDR3 protein. Here the sample spans about 410,000 distinct CDR3 sequences, 41% being singletons. The sequenced material came from glioma tissue, nonneoplastic brain tissue, or PBMCs (not recorded which). These receptors all stem from a human donor with low-grade glioma or glioblastoma, undergoing nonglioma brain surgery, or in good health (not recorded which).

This clonotype was found a few times. The gene calls are TRBV19 and TRBJ2-1; 7 bases agree with TRBD2. The CDR3 has 13 amino acids. Germline V gives CDR1 LNHDA, CDR2 SQIVND (reference sequence). The CDR3 sequence: CATAGVHNNEQFF. CDR3 nucleotides: TGTGCTACGGCGGGGGTGCATAACAATGAGCAGTTCTTC.

The chain recombines TRBV7-6 with TRBJ1-3; the match to TRBD1 covers 9 bases. The CDR3 totals 16 residues. Germline CDR1 reads SGHVS; CDR2 reads FNYEAQ. V trimming: 6 bases; J trimming: 1 base; junction bases outside the gene matches: 7. This chain's CDR3 is CASSPTGGSSGNTIYF. The CDR3 nucleotides are TGTGCCAGCAGTCCAACAGGGGGCTCGTCTGGAAACACCATATATTTT. The entire variable domain, with the rest obtained from reference TRBV7-6 and TRBJ1-3, is as follows: GAGVSQSPRYKVTKRGQDVALRCDPISGHVSLYWYRQALGQGPEFLTYFNYEAQQDKSGLPNDRFSAERPEGSISTLTIQRTEQRDSAMYRCASSPTGGSSGNTIYFGEGSWLTVV.

Turning to this clonotype: This clone may be a read error of a much larger clone one base away. This sequence joins TRBV27 and TRBJ1-5, with 11 bases fitting TRBD1. CDR3 size: 16 residues. Per the germline V gene, CDR1 is MNHEY and CDR2 is SMNVEV (reference sequence). CDR3 residues: CASSRTGGEGNQPQDF. The CDR3 DNA follows: TGTGCCAGCAGTCGGACAGGGGGCGAGGGCAATCAGCCCCAGGATTTT.

In the case of this clonotype: One junction end disagrees with the germline gene, perhaps due to a read error. This rearrangement joins TRBV6-5 to TRBJ1-2; no definite D call. Germline V gene data show CDR1 as MNHEY and CDR2 as SVGAGI. The CDR3 is 17 amino acids. The CDR3 DNA is TGTTCCAGCAGCTACGGACGGGAGTACGACTTCAACTATGGCTACACCTTC. Translating gives CSSSYGREYDFNYGYTF.

This clonotype was detected a few times. This sequence joins TRBV4-3 and TRBJ2-2; D is undetermined. Germline V gene sequence: CDR1 LGHNA, CDR2 YSLEER. There are 13 residues in the CDR3. V dropped 8 bases and J dropped 1 base, with 8 bases sitting between them. The CDR3 DNA reads as TGCGCCAGCGGACCGGGGAACACCGGGGAGCTGTTTTTT. As protein: CASGPGNTGELFF.

The table lists this clonotype with many counts. The CDR3 nucleotides are TGCAGTGCTAGAATGTCTAGCGGGGCTTCGGGTGAGCAGTTCTTC. This encodes CSARMSSGASGEQFF. The V gene is TRBV20-1, the J gene TRBJ2-1, with 9 positions matching TRBD2. The CDR3 has 15 residues. The V gene end was trimmed by 2 bases and the J gene end by 9 bases; junction bases not matched to a gene: 11. Germline-derived CDR1 and CDR2 are DFQATT and SNEGSKA (reference sequence).

This clonotype was observed many times. This rearrangement joins TRBV6-1 to TRBJ2-1, with 15 bases identical to TRBD2. CDR1 is MNHNS, CDR2 SASEGT, per germline. The CDR3 runs 16 residues. Unmatched junction bases numbered 8, after V lost 5 bases and J lost 9 bases. CDR3 nucleotides: TGTGCCAGCAGTTCTTGGACTAGCGGGAGGGCGGGTGAGCAGTTCTTC. It encodes CASSSWTSGRAGEQFF.

For this clonotype: This may be a read error: a much more frequent sequence differs by one nucleotide. The rearrangement links TRBV7-2 to TRBJ2-7; 8 bases line up with TRBD2. The CDR3 totals 14 residues. Germline trimming cut 5 bases from V and 3 bases from J; bases unmatched to any gene: 6. Germline V gene lookup returns CDR1 SGHTA and CDR2 FQGNSA. CDR3 sequence: CASSKLAEGYEQYF. DNA for the CDR3: TGTGCCAGCAGCAAACTAGCGGAAGGCTACGAGCAGTACTTC. Full variable domain (rest looked up from reference TRBV7-2 and TRBJ2-7): GAGVSQSPSNKVTEKGKDVELRCDPISGHTALYWYRQSLGQGLEFLIYFQGNSAPDKSGLPSDRFSAERTGGSVSTLTIQRTQQEDSAVYLCASSKLAEGYEQYFGPGTRLTVT.

This clonotype has at least ten counts. This chain joins TRBV28 and TRBJ1-6; 10 nucleotides agree with TRBD1. The CDR3 is made up of 15 amino acids. J lost 10 bases, V lost 7 bases, and 10 bases had no gene match. Germline CDR1 reads MDHEN; CDR2 reads SYDVKM. CDR3 DNA: TGTGCCAGCAACATAGGGACAGGGGATCACTCACCCCTCCACTTT. Residues: CASNIGTGDHSPLHF.

J is TRBJ1-2 and V is TRBV7-8; weak D call: TRBD1 (5 bases). V was pared by 5 bases and J by 9 bases, with 13 bases between. CDR1 SGHVS and CDR2 FQNEAQ come from the germline V gene. The CDR3 contains 12 residues. CDR3 DNA: TGTGCCAGCAGCCCGCGACAGAGAAGCTACACCTTC. Amino acids: CASSPRQRSYTF.

This clonotype has only a few counts. CDR3 in amino acids: CASSSRDRRFGNQPQHF. The CDR3 nucleotides are TGTGCCAGCAGCAGCCGGGACAGAAGGTTTGGCAATCAGCCCCAGCATTTT. This rearrangement joins TRBV12-3 or TRBV12-4 to TRBJ1-5; 7 bases agree with TRBD1. The CDR3 has 17 residues. Unmatched junction bases numbered 13, after V lost 6 bases and J lost 2 bases.

The chain is built from TRBV29-1 and TRBJ1-1; 7 bases align to TRBD1. Trimming at V came to 7 bases and at J to 2 bases, leaving 4 bases not matched to a gene. The germline V gene encodes CDR1 SQVTM and CDR2 ANQGSEA. The CDR3 loop spans 12 amino acids. CDR3 protein: CSERQGNTEAFF. The CDR3 DNA reads as TGCAGCGAGAGACAGGGCAACACTGAAGCTTTCTTT.

This clonotype has only a few counts. The chain joins TRBV20-1 to TRBJ1-1, with 8 bases matching TRBD1. CDR3 length: 14 residues. J was trimmed by 4 bases and V by 0 bases; bases with no gene match: 4. Germline loops: CDR1 DFQATT, CDR2 SNEGSKA (reference sequence). Written as DNA, the CDR3 is TGCAGTGCTAGAGAGGGCAGGGGGCTCACTGAAGCTTTCTTT. This gives the protein CSAREGRGLTEAFF.

The chain's CDR3 is CASSAESSNQPQHF. The CDR3 nucleotides read TGTGCCAGCAGCGCTGAGAGTAGCAATCAGCCCCAGCATTTT. The chain couples TRBV11-2 to TRBJ1-5; no reliable D call. The CDR3 contains 14 residues. Germline CDR1 reads SGHAT; CDR2 reads FQNNGV. Trimming pared 5 bases from V and 0 bases from J, leaving 8 bases between. The whole variable domain, remainder taken from reference TRBV11-2 and TRBJ1-5, is EAGVAQSPRYKIIEKRQSVAFWCNPISGHATLYWYQQILGQGPKLLIQFQNNGVVDDSQLPKDRFSAERLKGVDSTLKIQPAKLEDSAVYLCASSAESSNQPQHFGDGTRLSIL.

In its sample, this clonotype was seen a few times. The chain joins TRBV6-2 or TRBV6-3 to TRBJ2-2, with 8 bases fitting TRBD1. Germline V gene lookup returns CDR1 MNHEY and CDR2 SVGEGT. V gave up 7 bases and J gave up 1 base; unmatched junction bases: 8. The CDR3 contains 16 residues. CDR3 nucleotide sequence: TGTGCCAGCAACATGGACAGGGAAAAGAACACCGGGGAGCTGTTTTTT. This translates into CASNMDREKNTGELFF.